These T cell receptor beta chains were read from a single sample in a study of T cell responses to AZD1222 COVID-19 vaccine. Assay: immunoSEQ multiplex PCR; the TCRdb copy retains only in-frame clones and omits some. The repertoire holds about 99,000 clones, with roughly 86% as singletons. The specimen comprised peripheral blood, sampled 28 days after the second dose of the MenACWY control vaccine. These receptor sequences come from an adult who received the MenACWY meningococcal vaccine as a control. The CDR3 runs from the conserved cysteine through the conserved F or W. D genes are given only for firm matches. Clone size is not always given. Where it is, it says once, few, many or a class for expanded clones.

d_call j_call clone_size v_call cdr3_aa cdr3_nt
TRBD1 TRBJ2-3 . TRBV5-4 CASSSLGQGEADTQYF TGTGCCAGCAGCTCTTTGGGACAGGGGGAAGCAGATACGCAGTATTTT
. TRBJ1-1 . TRBV5-1 CASSLVQANTEAFF TGCGCCAGCAGCTTGGTACAGGCGAACACTGAAGCTTTCTTT
. TRBJ1-2 once TRBV28 CASSFQGGFNYGYTF TGTGCCAGCAGTTTTCAAGGAGGTTTCAACTATGGCTACACCTTC
. TRBJ2-7 . TRBV10-1 CASSATDSYEQYF TGCGCCAGCAGTGCGACAGACTCCTACGAGCAGTACTTC
TRBD2 TRBJ2-1 once TRBV6-2/TRBV6-3 CASSYKTPRRVAGVDEQFF TGTGCCAGCAGTTACAAAACCCCGCGGAGGGTAGCGGGGGTCGATGAGCAGTTCTTC
. TRBJ2-3 few TRBV9 CASSVVWGSTDTQYF TGTGCCAGCAGCGTAGTCTGGGGCAGCACAGATACGCAGTATTTT
. TRBJ1-5 . TRBV7-8 CASSLRETFYSNQPQHF TGTGCCAGCAGCCTACGAGAGACATTTTATAGCAATCAGCCCCAGCATTTT
. TRBJ1-4 . TRBV19 CASSTQPATNEKLFF TGTGCCAGTAGTACGCAGCCCGCAACTAATGAAAAACTGTTTTTT
. TRBJ2-7 . TRBV10-3 CAIGRGTTNYEQYF TGTGCCATCGGGAGGGGGACTACGAACTACGAGCAGTACTTC
. TRBJ2-7 few TRBV28 CASSFATYEQYF TGTGCCAGCAGTTTCGCCACCTACGAGCAGTACTTC
. TRBJ2-7 . TRBV5-4 CASSHDGPGEQYF TGTGCCAGCAGCCACGACGGTCCGGGCGAGCAGTACTTC
TRBD1 TRBJ1-2 . TRBV7-6 CASSSLADDRDYGYTF TGTGCCAGCAGCTCCCTCGCAGATGACAGGGACTATGGCTACACCTTC
TRBD2 TRBJ2-2 . TRBV5-1 CASSLPGGANGELFF TGCGCCAGCAGCTTGCCCGGGGGGGCGAACGGGGAGCTGTTTTTT
. TRBJ2-1 . TRBV11-3 CASSPGDTNEQFF TGTGCCAGCAGCCCGGGGGACACCAATGAGCAGTTCTTC
. TRBJ2-1 few TRBV7-2 CASSIGTRLLAEQFF TGTGCCAGCAGCATCGGGACTCGGTTATTAGCTGAGCAGTTCTTC
TRBD1 TRBJ1-5 . TRBV28 CASSPGQGGNQPQHF TGTGCCAGCAGTCCAGGACAGGGTGGCAATCAGCCCCAGCATTTT
TRBD1 TRBJ2-5 . TRBV4-3 CASSQDRVRETQYF TGCGCCAGCAGCCAGGACAGGGTTCGAGAGACCCAGTACTTC
TRBD2 TRBJ2-1 . TRBV4-3 CASSRTSGGYNEQFF TGCGCCAGCAGCCGGACTAGCGGGGGGTACAATGAGCAGTTCTTC
. TRBJ2-3 . TRBV7-2 CASSLVWALDTQYF TGTGCCAGCAGCTTAGTGTGGGCCTTGGATACGCAGTATTTT
TRBD1 TRBJ1-3 . TRBV7-9 CASSLGQGANTIYF TGTGCCAGCAGCTTAGGACAGGGGGCAAACACCATATATTTT
. TRBJ2-3 . TRBV9 CASSVTGSTDTQYF TGTGCCAGCAGCGTAACAGGGAGCACAGATACGCAGTATTTT
. TRBJ1-1 . TRBV7-9 CASSFGEGVAFF TGTGCCAGCAGCTTCGGGGAGGGGGTCGCTTTCTTT
TRBD1 TRBJ1-2 . TRBV27 CASSRTGASYGYTF TGTGCCAGCAGTAGGACAGGGGCTAGCTATGGCTACACCTTC
TRBD2 TRBJ2-5 . TRBV28 CASSLGSGVRETQYF TGTGCCAGCAGTTTAGGGAGCGGGGTTCGGGAGACCCAGTACTTC
. TRBJ2-1 . TRBV5-1 CASSALRTDSYNEQFF TGCGCCAGCAGCGCCCTCCGGACGGACTCCTACAATGAGCAGTTCTTC
. TRBJ1-2 . TRBV7-9 CASSRQGPLKGDGYTF TGTGCCAGCAGCCGCCAGGGCCCCCTAAAGGGGGATGGCTACACCTTC
. TRBJ1-4 . TRBV5-5 CASSSGPARTNEKLFF TGTGCCAGCAGCTCCGGGCCCGCCCGAACTAATGAAAAACTGTTTTTT
. TRBJ1-3 . TRBV5-8 CASSPRNTIYF TGTGCCAGCAGCCCAAGAAACACCATATATTTT
. TRBJ1-1 . TRBV2 CASSERPPGIGEAFF TGTGCCAGCAGCGAACGCCCCCCAGGGATTGGTGAAGCTTTCTTT
. TRBJ2-3 . TRBV19 CASRPRGTDTQYF TGTGCCAGTAGACCGAGGGGTACAGATACGCAGTATTTT
TRBD1 TRBJ2-7 . TRBV25-1 CASALTGSTYEQYF TGTGCCAGCGCGTTGACAGGGAGTACCTACGAGCAGTACTTC
TRBD2 TRBJ2-3 once TRBV5-1 CASSLGTSGGLDTQYF TGCGCCAGCAGCTTGGGTACTAGCGGGGGGTTAGATACGCAGTATTTT
. TRBJ1-5 . TRBV19 CASSIDAISNQPQHF TGTGCCAGTAGTATAGACGCGATTAGCAATCAGCCCCAGCATTTT
. TRBJ1-6 . TRBV6-5 CASKAGGISPLHF TGTGCCAGCAAGGCAGGCGGGATTTCACCCCTCCACTTT
. TRBJ2-1 . TRBV27 CASSSGLLHYNEQFF TGTGCCAGCAGTTCAGGACTCCTCCACTACAATGAGCAGTTCTTC
. TRBJ1-5 . TRBV28 CASSWYSNQPQHF TGTGCCAGCAGTTGGTATAGCAATCAGCCCCAGCATTTT
. TRBJ2-5 . TRBV11-2 CASSFGVLGETQYF TGTGCCAGCAGCTTTGGAGTTCTCGGGGAGACCCAGTACTTC
. TRBJ2-2 . TRBV3-1/TRBV3-2 CASSQTSGRNTGELFF TGTGCCAGCAGCCAAACCTCCGGACGGAACACCGGGGAGCTGTTTTTT
TRBD1 TRBJ1-1 . TRBV28 CASSLRRGGYTEAFF TGTGCCAGCAGTTTACGGCGAGGGGGCTACACTGAAGCTTTCTTT
. TRBJ1-1 . TRBV28 CASSPRTARSAEAFF TGTGCCAGCAGCCCCAGGACGGCCCGAAGCGCTGAAGCTTTCTTT
. TRBJ1-5 . TRBV7-2 CASSLGPGMGQPQHF TGTGCCAGCAGCTTAGGACCAGGGATGGGTCAGCCCCAGCATTTT
. TRBJ1-1 . TRBV4-1 CASSQESWPTEAFF TGCGCCAGCAGCCAAGAATCATGGCCCACTGAAGCTTTCTTT
. TRBJ2-7 once TRBV18 CASSPLGDYEQYF TGTGCCAGCTCACCACTCGGGGACTACGAGCAGTACTTC
. TRBJ2-7 . TRBV18 CASSPGTSSSYEQYF TGTGCCAGCTCACCTGGGACTTCAAGCTCCTACGAGCAGTACTTC
. TRBJ2-7 . TRBV11-2 CASSLVQGPYEQYF TGTGCCAGCAGCTTAGTACAGGGTCCCTACGAGCAGTACTTC
TRBD1 TRBJ1-1 . TRBV5-1 CASSFTGGTEAFF TGCGCCAGCAGCTTTACAGGGGGCACTGAAGCTTTCTTT
. TRBJ1-1 . TRBV5-1 CASSGGGNTEAFF TGCGCCAGCAGCGGGGGAGGGAACACTGAAGCTTTCTTT
. TRBJ1-2 . TRBV7-2 CASSLASGTPPQGGYTF TGTGCCAGCAGCTTAGCGTCAGGGACCCCGCCCCAAGGGGGCTACACCTTC
. TRBJ2-4 . TRBV19 CASSIVEGLAKNIQYF TGTGCCAGTAGTATAGTTGAGGGACTAGCCAAAAACATTCAGTACTTC
TRBD2 TRBJ2-1 . TRBV5-3 CARSLESGTSGRVQFF TGTGCCAGAAGCTTGGAATCCGGGACTAGCGGGAGGGTGCAGTTCTTC
. TRBJ1-2 . TRBV4-1 CASSQNRANYGYTF TGCGCCAGCAGCCAAAACAGGGCCAACTATGGCTACACCTTC
. TRBJ2-2 . TRBV3-1/TRBV3-2 CASSQFTTGELFF TGTGCCAGCAGCCAATTTACAACCGGGGAGCTGTTTTTT
. TRBJ1-2 . TRBV5-5 CASSLAPFSDGLAGGYTF TGTGCCAGCAGCTTGGCTCCCTTTTCCGACGGCCTTGCGGGCGGCTACACCTTC
. TRBJ2-7 once TRBV7-6 CASSLGLGASYEQYF TGTGCCAGCAGCTTAGGCCTGGGGGCCTCCTACGAGCAGTACTTC
TRBD1 TRBJ1-1 . TRBV27 CASSSTGGHRTEAFF TGTGCCAGCAGTTCGACAGGGGGCCATAGGACTGAAGCTTTCTTT
TRBD2 TRBJ2-6 . TRBV6-6 CASSLTPKGGKLSGANVLTF TGTGCCAGCAGTCTAACCCCGAAGGGAGGGAAACTCTCTGGGGCCAACGTCCTGACTTTC
. TRBJ1-1 . TRBV3-1/TRBV3-2 CARRRQWVSEAFF TGTGCCAGACGCCGACAGTGGGTATCTGAAGCTTTCTTT
. TRBJ2-1 . TRBV27 CASRVEGSYNEQFF TGTGCCAGCAGAGTAGAGGGCTCCTACAATGAGCAGTTCTTC
. TRBJ1-2 . TRBV5-1 CASSTEGLGPGYTF TGCGCCAGCAGCACCGAGGGGTTGGGGCCTGGCTACACCTTC
. TRBJ2-5 . TRBV29-1 CSVASDQETQYF TGCAGCGTTGCTAGTGACCAAGAGACCCAGTACTTC